Below are 10 T cell receptor beta chains sequenced from a single sample in a study of spatial heterogeneity in lung cancer. TCRdb re-called the 5' RACE reads with MiXCR, one entry per CDR3 protein. The sample shows about 40,000 distinct CDR3 sequences, 5.2% of them seen only once. Described time point: sample taken at primary tumor resection. Source: PBMCs, taken at surgery. The receptor source for this set is a female donor with early-stage non-small cell lung cancer.

The rearrangement joins TRBV6-5 to TRBJ2-7; possibly TRBD1 or TRBD2 for D (5 bases each). Trimming cost V 10 bases and J 1 base, with 14 bases left between them. The CDR3 sequence is 13 residues long. The germline CDR1 and CDR2 sequences are MNHEY and SVGAGI. This CDR3 is CAIRRGDSYEQYF. CDR3 DNA: TGTGCCATTCGGCGAGGGGATTCCTACGAGCAGTACTTC.

The table lists this clonotype with a few counts. The rearrangement links TRBV10-3 to TRBJ1-6; D uncertain. CDR3 size: 14 residues. V was clipped by 3 bases and J by 8 bases, with 11 bases between them. Germline assignment: CDR1 ENHRY and CDR2 SYGVKD. The CDR3 sequence: CAISDFTRDSPLHF. The CDR3 coding sequence is TGTGCCATCAGTGACTTCACGAGGGATTCACCCCTCCACTTT.

The chain is built from TRBV4-2 and TRBJ1-4; the D gene is possibly TRBD1 (5 bases). The CDR3 is 14 amino acids. The V and J ends lost 1 base and 8 bases respectively, with 11 bases between them. From germline, CDR1 is LGHNA and CDR2 YNFKEQ. The CDR3 here is CASSQVGGREKLFF. The CDR3 bases are TGTGCCAGCAGCCAAGTGGGGGGAAGGGAAAAACTGTTTTTT.

This clonotype was detected a few times. The V and J genes are TRBV5-3 and TRBJ2-3; 11 bases are a match to TRBD2. TRBV5-3 is an open reading frame, and its role is uncertain. CDR3 size: 18 residues. The V and J ends lost 1 base and 3 bases, in that order; junction bases with no gene match: 10. CDR3 residues: CARSLTSGGSCMTDTQYF. The DNA of the CDR3 is TGTGCCAGAAGCTTGACTAGCGGGGGATCCTGTATGACAGATACGCAGTATTTT.

The chain joins TRBV2 to TRBJ2-3; D gene ambiguous. This CDR3 region has 14 residues. Deletions cut 1 base from V and 0 bases from J, with 5 bases between. Germline loops: CDR1 SNHLY, CDR2 FYNNEI. The CDR3 region has the DNA TGTGCCAGCAGTGAAGTGGACAGCACAGATACGCAGTATTTT. Encoded protein: CASSEVDSTDTQYF.

The rearrangement joins TRBV14 to TRBJ1-4; D remains unclear. Germline CDR1 reads SGHDN; CDR2 reads FVKESK. Trimming removed 0 bases at V and 8 bases at J, with 13 bases between. The CDR3 runs 15 residues. The CDR3 here is CASSQEDRSWEKLFF. The CDR3 coding sequence is TGTGCCAGCAGCCAAGAGGACCGGTCTTGGGAAAAACTGTTTTTT. Combining the CDR3 with reference TRBV14 and TRBJ1-4 gives the whole variable domain EAGVTQFPSHSVIEKGQTVTLRCDPISGHDNLYWYRRVMGKEIKFLLHFVKESKQDESGMPNNRFLAERTGGTYSTLKVQPAELEDSGVYFCASSQEDRSWEKLFFGSGTQLSVL.

This clonotype showed up many times. The CDR3 sequence: CASSRRGQAHNEQFF. CDR3 coding DNA: TGTGCCAGTAGTCGCAGGGGACAGGCCCACAATGAGCAGTTCTTC. The genes are TRBV19 and TRBJ2-1; TRBD1 matches 8 bases. This CDR3 comprises 15 residues. The V and J ends lost 5 bases and 5 bases, in that order; junction bases with no gene match: 8. Germline values: CDR1 LNHDA, CDR2 SQIVND (reference sequence). Filled out from reference TRBV19 and TRBJ2-1, the complete variable domain reads DGGITQSPKYLFRKEGQNVTLSCEQNLNHDAMYWYRQDPGQGLRLIYYSQIVNDFQKGDIAEGYSVSREKKESFPLTVTSAQKNPTAFYLCASSRRGQAHNEQFFGPGTRLTVL.

This clonotype was counted only a few times. The V call is TRBV9, the J call TRBJ1-1; D unclear. V was shortened by 1 base and J by 6 bases, with 22 bases between the two germline ends. The germline CDR1 and CDR2 sequences are SGDLS and YYNGEE. This CDR3 comprises 17 residues. Here the CDR3 DNA reads TGTGCCAGCAGCGTATTCATCCCCCGGGGTCGTAAGGCTGAAGCTTTCTTT. Its translation: CASSVFIPRGRKAEAFF.

This clonotype has at least ten counts. The chain couples TRBV11-2 to TRBJ2-4, with 10 bases fitting TRBD1. V lost 3 bases, J lost 3 bases, and 2 bases stayed unmatched. This CDR3 comprises 15 residues. Germline V CDR1 and CDR2: SGHAT, FQNNGV. The CDR3: CASSLGQGFKNIQYF. CDR3 bases: TGTGCCAGCAGCTTGGGACAGGGGTTCAAAAACATTCAGTACTTC.

The table lists this clonotype with a few counts. The CDR3 DNA reads TGTGCCAGCAGTTCCCAGGGAGGAATTGGTGGCTACACCTTC. Translating it yields CASSSQGGIGGYTF. V gene TRBV28 combines with J gene TRBJ1-2; D perhaps matches TRBD1 (5 bases). CDR3 length: 14 residues. Germline V lookup: CDR1 MDHEN, CDR2 SYDVKM. V lost 4 bases, J lost 7 bases, and 16 bases lay in between.